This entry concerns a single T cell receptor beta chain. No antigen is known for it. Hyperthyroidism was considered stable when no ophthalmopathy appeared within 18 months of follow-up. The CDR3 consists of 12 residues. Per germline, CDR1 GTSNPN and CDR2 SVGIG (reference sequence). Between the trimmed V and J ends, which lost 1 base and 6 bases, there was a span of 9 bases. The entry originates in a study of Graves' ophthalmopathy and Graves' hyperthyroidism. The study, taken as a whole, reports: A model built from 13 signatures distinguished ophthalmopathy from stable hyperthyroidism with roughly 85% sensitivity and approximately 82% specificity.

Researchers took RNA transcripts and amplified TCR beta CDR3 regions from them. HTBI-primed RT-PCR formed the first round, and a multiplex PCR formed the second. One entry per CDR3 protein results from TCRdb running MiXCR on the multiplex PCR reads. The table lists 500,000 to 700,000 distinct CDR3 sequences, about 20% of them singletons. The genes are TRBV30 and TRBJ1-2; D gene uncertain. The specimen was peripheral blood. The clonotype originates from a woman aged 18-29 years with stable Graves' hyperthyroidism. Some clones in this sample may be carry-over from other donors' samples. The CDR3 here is CAWSGSANGYTF. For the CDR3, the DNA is TGTGCCTGGAGTGGATCCGCGAATGGCTACACCTTC. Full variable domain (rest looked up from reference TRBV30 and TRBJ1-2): SQTIHQWPATLVQPVGSPLSLECTVEGTSNPNLYWYRQAAGRGLQLLFYSVGIGQISSEVPQNLSASRPQDRQFILSSKKLLLSDSGFYLCAWSGSANGYTFGSGTRLTVV.